This T cell receptor beta chain comes out of a study of cytomegalovirus exposure and HLA in healthy donors. Study-level points and caveats: Researchers reported that a few CMV-associated chains were confirmed in vitro as CMV antigen-specific. Highly shared variants forming one cluster were likely a sequencing artifact.

This CDR3 is 16 amino acids long. With 7 bases removed from V and 5 bases from J, the gap between germline ends came to 18 bases. Germline V gene sequence: CDR1 SGHTA, CDR2 FQGNSA. Turning to this clone: Its specificity is unknown.

PCR involved 60 Vbeta and 13 Jbeta primers. Assay used: immunoSEQ multiplex PCR; TCRdb lists only in-frame clones, some missing. The table lists 200,000 or so clones. V is TRBV7-2 and J is TRBJ1-6; weak D call: TRBD1 (6 bases). The sequenced sample consisted of PBMCs. This receptor was taken from a boy between 10 and 17 years old in good health and CMV-seronegative. In DNA form, the CDR3 reads TGTGCCAGCACCAAGGGTTGGGGGCTCGATAATTCACCCCTCCACTTT. Translating gives CASTKGWGLDNSPLHF. Variable domain in full (rest from reference TRBV7-2 and TRBJ1-6): GAGVSQSPSNKVTEKGKDVELRCDPISGHTALYWYRQSLGQGLEFLIYFQGNSAPDKSGLPSDRFSAERTGGSVSTLTIQRTQQEDSAVYLCASTKGWGLDNSPLHFGNGTRLTVT.